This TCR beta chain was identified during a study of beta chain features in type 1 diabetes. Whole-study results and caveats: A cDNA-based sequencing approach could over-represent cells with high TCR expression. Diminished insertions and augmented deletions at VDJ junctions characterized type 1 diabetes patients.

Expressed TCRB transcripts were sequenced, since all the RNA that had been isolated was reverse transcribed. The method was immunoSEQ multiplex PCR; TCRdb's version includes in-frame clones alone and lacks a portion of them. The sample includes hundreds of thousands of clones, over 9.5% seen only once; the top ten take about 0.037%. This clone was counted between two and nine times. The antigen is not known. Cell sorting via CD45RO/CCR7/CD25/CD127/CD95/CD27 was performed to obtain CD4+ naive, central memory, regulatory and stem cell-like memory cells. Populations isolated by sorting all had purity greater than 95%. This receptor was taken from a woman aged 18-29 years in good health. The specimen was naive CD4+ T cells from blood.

CDR3 protein: CASLRDRGPDTQYF. CDR3 sequence (DNA): TGTGCCAGCCTAAGAGACAGGGGGCCAGATACGCAGTATTTT. This sequence joins TRBV2 and TRBJ2-3; 10 bases are a match to TRBD1. The V segment lost 8 bases and the J segment 4 bases; nucleotides outside the gene matches: 6. The CDR3 is made up of 14 amino acids. Germline V CDR1 and CDR2: SNHLY, FYNNEI.